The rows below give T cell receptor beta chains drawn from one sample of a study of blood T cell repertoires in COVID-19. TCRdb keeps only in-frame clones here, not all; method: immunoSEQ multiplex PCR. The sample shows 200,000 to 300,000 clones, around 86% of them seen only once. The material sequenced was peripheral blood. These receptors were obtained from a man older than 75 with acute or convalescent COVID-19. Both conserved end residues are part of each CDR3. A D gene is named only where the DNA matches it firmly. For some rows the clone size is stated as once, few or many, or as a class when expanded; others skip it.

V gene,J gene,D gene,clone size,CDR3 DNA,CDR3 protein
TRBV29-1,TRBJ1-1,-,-,TGCAGCGCTCTGAACCCCAGGGTCGGAGCTTTCTTT,CSALNPRVGAFF
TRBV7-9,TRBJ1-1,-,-,TGTGCCAGCAGCCCGTACATGAACACTGAAGCTTTCTTT,CASSPYMNTEAFF
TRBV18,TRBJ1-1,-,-,TGTGCCAGCTCACCAGGGAGGGGTGGGGACACTGAAGCTTTCTTT,CASSPGRGGDTEAFF
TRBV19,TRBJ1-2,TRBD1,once,TGTGCCACCCTAGGACAGGGAGAGTTTGACTATGGCTACACCTTC,CATLGQGEFDYGYTF
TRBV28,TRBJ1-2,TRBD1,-,TGTGCCAGCAGTTCCCGGGACAGGGGCTTTAGAGGCTACACCTTC,CASSSRDRGFRGYTF
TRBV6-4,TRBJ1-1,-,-,TGTGCCAGCAGTGACAAACCGGGAATGGGAAGGTCTGAAGCTTTCTTT,CASSDKPGMGRSEAFF
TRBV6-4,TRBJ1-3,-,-,TGTGCCAGCAGATCTCACCGAGTTTCCCTTTACACCATATATTTT,CASRSHRVSLYTIYF
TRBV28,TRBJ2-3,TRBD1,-,TGTGCCAGCAGATTGTCCGGGACAGGGGGCCAAGATACGCAGTATTTT,CASRLSGTGGQDTQYF
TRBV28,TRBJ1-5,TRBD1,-,TGTGCCAGCAGCCAGGGGGACATTGGTGATCGGGCCCAGCATTTT,CASSQGDIGDRAQHF
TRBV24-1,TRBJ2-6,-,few,TGTGCCACCAGTGATGAGGGGGTTGGGGCCAACGTCCTGACTTTC,CATSDEGVGANVLTF
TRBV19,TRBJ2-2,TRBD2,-,TGTGCCAGTAGTTCCTATAGCGGGCCCAACACCGGGGAGCTGTTTTTT,CASSSYSGPNTGELFF
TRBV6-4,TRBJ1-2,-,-,TGTGCCAGCAGTGAAGACAGAGCTAACTATGGCTACACCTTC,CASSEDRANYGYTF
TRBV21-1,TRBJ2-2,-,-,TGTGCCAGCAGCAAAGGACAGAACACCGGGGAGCTGTTTTTT,CASSKGQNTGELFF
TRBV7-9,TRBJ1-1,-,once,TGTGCCAGCAGCTTAGATGGGGGAGGGGCAAACACTGAAGCTTTCTTT,CASSLDGGGANTEAFF
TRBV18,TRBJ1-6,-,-,TGTGCCAGCTCACCGGCGGAGCGCTCCTATAATTCACCCCTCCACTTT,CASSPAERSYNSPLHF
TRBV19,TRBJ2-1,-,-,TGTGCCAGTAGTATCGGACAGTTGCTCTCCTACAATGAGCAGTTCTTC,CASSIGQLLSYNEQFF
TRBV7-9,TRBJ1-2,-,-,TGTGCCAGCAGCCTATTCCAGGGGATCGGTCTAATTGGCTACACCTTC,CASSLFQGIGLIGYTF
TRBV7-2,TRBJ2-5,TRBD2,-,TGTGCCAGCAGCTTAACCGGACTAGCGGGGGGTCGGGAGACCCAGTACTTC,CASSLTGLAGGRETQYF
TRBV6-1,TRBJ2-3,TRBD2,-,TGTGCCAGCAGTGAAGCGCTTAGCGGGAGGGATACGCAGTATTTT,CASSEALSGRDTQYF
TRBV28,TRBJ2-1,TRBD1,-,TGTGCCAGCAGTTTTACAGGGACAGGATGGATCATCTTC,CASSFTGTGWIIF
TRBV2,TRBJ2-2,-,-,TGTGCCAGCACGAGAGGGGGGGCTGGAACCGGGGAGCTGTTTTTT,CASTRGGAGTGELFF
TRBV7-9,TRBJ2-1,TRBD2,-,TGTGCCAGCAGCCTATTTAGCGGGAGCGGGAATGAGCAGTTCTTC,CASSLFSGSGNEQFF
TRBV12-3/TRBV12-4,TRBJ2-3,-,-,TGTGCCAGCAGGACTTCCGGGACAGATACGCAGTATTTT,CASRTSGTDTQYF
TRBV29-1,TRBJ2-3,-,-,TGCAGCGTTGTCAGTGGTGTGGAGGCAGATACGCAGTATTTT,CSVVSGVEADTQYF
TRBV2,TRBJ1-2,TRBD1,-,TGTGCCAGCGCCCCCGGGACAGGGCGCTATGGCTACACCTTC,CASAPGTGRYGYTF
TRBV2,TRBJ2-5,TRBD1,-,TGTGCCAGCAGAGTGGACAGGCTGACCCAAGAGACCCAGTACTTC,CASRVDRLTQETQYF
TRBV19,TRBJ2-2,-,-,TGTGCCAGTAGTCCCCGACAGAACACCGGGGAGCTGTTTTTT,CASSPRQNTGELFF
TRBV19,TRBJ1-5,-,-,TGTGCCAGTAGGAGAGACATCAGCAATCAGCCCCAGCATTTT,CASRRDISNQPQHF
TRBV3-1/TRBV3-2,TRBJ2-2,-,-,TGTGCCAGCAGCCCCCTTGGACACTCGAACACCGGGGAGCTGTTTTTT,CASSPLGHSNTGELFF
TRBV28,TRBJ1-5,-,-,TGTGCCAGCAGCCTGACGGGGGTCCAGCCCCAGCATTTT,CASSLTGVQPQHF
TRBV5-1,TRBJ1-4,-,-,TGCGCCAGCAGCTCGGAGGGGATGGGGTCCTTTAATGAAAAACTGTTTTTT,CASSSEGMGSFNEKLFF